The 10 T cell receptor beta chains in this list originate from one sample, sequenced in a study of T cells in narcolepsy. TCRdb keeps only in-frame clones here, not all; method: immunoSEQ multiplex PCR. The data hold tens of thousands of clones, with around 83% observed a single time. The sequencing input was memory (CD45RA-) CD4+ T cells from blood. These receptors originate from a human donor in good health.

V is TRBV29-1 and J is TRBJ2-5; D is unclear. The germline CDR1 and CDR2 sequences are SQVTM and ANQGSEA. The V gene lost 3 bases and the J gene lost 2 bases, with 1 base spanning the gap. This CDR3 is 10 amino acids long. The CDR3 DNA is TGCAGCGTTGATCAAGAGACCCAGTACTTC. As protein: CSVDQETQYF.

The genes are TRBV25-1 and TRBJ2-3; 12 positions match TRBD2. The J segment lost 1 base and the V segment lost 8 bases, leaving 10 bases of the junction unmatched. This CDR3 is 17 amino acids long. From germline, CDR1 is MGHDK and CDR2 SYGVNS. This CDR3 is CASRPTSGGSGTDTQYF. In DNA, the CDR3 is TGTGCCAGCCGACCCACTAGCGGGGGGAGTGGCACAGATACGCAGTATTTT.

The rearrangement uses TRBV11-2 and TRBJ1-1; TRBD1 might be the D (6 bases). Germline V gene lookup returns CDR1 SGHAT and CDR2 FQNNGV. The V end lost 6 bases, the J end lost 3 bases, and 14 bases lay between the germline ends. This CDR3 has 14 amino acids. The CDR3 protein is CASRNRDTDTEAFF. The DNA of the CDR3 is TGTGCCAGCAGGAACCGGGACACCGACACTGAAGCTTTCTTT.

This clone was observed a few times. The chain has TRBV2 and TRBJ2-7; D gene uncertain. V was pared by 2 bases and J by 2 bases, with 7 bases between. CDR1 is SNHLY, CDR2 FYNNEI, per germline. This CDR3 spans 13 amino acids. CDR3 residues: CASSEQVAYEQYF. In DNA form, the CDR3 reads TGTGCCAGCAGTGAACAGGTGGCCTACGAGCAGTACTTC.

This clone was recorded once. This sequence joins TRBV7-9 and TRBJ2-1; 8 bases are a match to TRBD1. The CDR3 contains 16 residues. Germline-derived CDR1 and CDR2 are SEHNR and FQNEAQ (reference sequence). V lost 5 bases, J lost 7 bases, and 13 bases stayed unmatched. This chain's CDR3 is CASSRSPGTGGNEQFF. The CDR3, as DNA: TGTGCCAGCAGCCGCTCGCCCGGGACAGGAGGGAATGAGCAGTTCTTC. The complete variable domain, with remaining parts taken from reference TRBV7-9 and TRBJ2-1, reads DTGVSQNPRHKITKRGQNVTFRCDPISEHNRLYWYRQTLGQGPEFLTYFQNEAQLEKSRLLSDRFSAERPKGSFSTLEIQRTEQGDSAMYLCASSRSPGTGGNEQFFGPGTRLTVL.

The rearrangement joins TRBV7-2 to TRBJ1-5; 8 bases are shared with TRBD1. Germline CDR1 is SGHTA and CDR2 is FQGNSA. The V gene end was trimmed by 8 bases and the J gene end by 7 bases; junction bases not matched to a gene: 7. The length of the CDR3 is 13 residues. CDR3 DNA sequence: TGTGCCAGCGGCCTACAGGGGGGCCAGCCCCAGCATTTT. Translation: CASGLQGGQPQHF.

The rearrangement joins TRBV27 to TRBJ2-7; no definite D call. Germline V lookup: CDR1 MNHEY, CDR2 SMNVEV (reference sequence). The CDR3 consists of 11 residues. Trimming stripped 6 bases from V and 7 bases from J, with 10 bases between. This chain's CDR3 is CASRTRAEQYF. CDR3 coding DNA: TGTGCCAGCAGAACTCGGGCAGAGCAGTACTTC.

The CDR3 bases are TGTGCCAGCAGTTACGGGCGGGGGCTGGAAAAACTGTTTTTT. Protein product: CASSYGRGLEKLFF. This chain joins TRBV6-6 and TRBJ1-4, with a tentative D call TRBD1 (6 bases). Between the trimmed V and J ends, which lost 2 bases and 8 bases, there was a span of 12 bases. Germline-derived CDR1 and CDR2 are MNHNY and SVGAGI (reference sequence). The CDR3 covers 14 residues.

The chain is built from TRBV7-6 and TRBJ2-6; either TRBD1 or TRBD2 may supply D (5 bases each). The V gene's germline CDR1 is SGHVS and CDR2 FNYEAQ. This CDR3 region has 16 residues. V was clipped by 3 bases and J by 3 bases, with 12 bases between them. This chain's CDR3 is CASSLTAGSGANVLTF. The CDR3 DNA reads TGTGCCAGCAGCTTGACCGCAGGGAGTGGGGCCAACGTCCTGACTTTC.

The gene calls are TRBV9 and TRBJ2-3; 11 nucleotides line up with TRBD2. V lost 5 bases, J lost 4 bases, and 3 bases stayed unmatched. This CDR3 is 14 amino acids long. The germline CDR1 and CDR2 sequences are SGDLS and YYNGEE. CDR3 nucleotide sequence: TGTGCCAGCAGTAGCGGGGGGGCCTCAGATACGCAGTATTTT. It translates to CASSSGGASDTQYF.